This TCR beta chain was obtained from a study of CD8 T cells in Susac syndrome. TCR beta was sequenced from blood CD8+ and CD4+ T cells. TEMRA cells were FACS-enriched, with CD8+ and CD4+ T cells isolated negatively. Random-hexamer reverse transcription was applied to roughly 0.5 to 1 ug RNA. By means of immunoSEQ multiplex PCR, TCR beta CDR3 spanning 54 Vbeta and 13 Jbeta underwent amplification. TCRdb reprocessed the immunoSEQ multiplex PCR reads with MiXCR, giving one entry per CDR3 protein. The sample has 150,000 or so distinct CDR3 sequences; about 95% are singletons. Sequencing used CD4+ T cells from PBMCs. The receptor's source is a human donor with Susac syndrome.

The CDR3 DNA reads as TGTGCCAGCAGCTCCCGGGGGGGCTCGAGCTACAATGAGCAGTTCTTC. It translates to CASSSRGGSSYNEQFF. The chain is built from TRBV11-2 and TRBJ2-1, with 8 bases identical to TRBD2. The germline V gene encodes CDR1 SGHAT and CDR2 FQNNGV. This CDR3 contains 16 residues. Trimming took 4 bases from V and 3 from J; bases not matched to a gene: 8.